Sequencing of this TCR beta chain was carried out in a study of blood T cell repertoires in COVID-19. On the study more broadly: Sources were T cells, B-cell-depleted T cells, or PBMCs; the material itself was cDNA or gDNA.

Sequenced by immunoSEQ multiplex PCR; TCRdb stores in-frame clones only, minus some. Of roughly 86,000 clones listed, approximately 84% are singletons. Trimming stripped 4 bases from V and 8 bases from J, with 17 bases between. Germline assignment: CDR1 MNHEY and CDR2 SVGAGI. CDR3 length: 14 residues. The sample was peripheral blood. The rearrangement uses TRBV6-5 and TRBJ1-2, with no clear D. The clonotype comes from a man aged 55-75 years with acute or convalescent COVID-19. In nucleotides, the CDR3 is TGTGCCAGCAGTTCTAGATCGAACATCGGCGGCTACACCTTC. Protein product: CASSSRSNIGGYTF.